The clone carrying this TCR beta chain was seen a handful of times. Each cDNA molecule in the library carried unique molecular identifiers. One entry per CDR3 protein results from TCRdb running MiXCR on the RACE reads. The sample holds about 57,000 distinct CDR3 sequences; roughly a tenth are singletons and the top ten take less than 15%. This record comes from a study of human T cells and chemical hapten exposure. CDR3 length equals 15 residues. The germline CDR1 and CDR2 sequences are SGHTA and FQGTGA. V lost 3 bases to trimming and J lost 1 base; unmatched junction nucleotides: 4. Indicated time point: patch test 1, 2 weeks after DPC sensitization. Treatment denoted: therapeutic diphenylcyclopropenone sensitization with weekly scalp DPC.

The rearrangement uses TRBV7-3 and TRBJ2-3, with TRBD2 matching over 7 bases. The source of this sequence is a woman between 40 and 55 years old with alopecia areata. Some clones in this sample may be carry-over from other donors' samples. Sample: whole blood, taken in connection with sensitization to the hapten diphenylcyclopropenone (DPC). The CDR3 DNA is TGTGCCAGCAGCTTCCTTAGCGGGCGCACAGATACGCAGTATTTT. Its protein product is CASSFLSGRTDTQYF.